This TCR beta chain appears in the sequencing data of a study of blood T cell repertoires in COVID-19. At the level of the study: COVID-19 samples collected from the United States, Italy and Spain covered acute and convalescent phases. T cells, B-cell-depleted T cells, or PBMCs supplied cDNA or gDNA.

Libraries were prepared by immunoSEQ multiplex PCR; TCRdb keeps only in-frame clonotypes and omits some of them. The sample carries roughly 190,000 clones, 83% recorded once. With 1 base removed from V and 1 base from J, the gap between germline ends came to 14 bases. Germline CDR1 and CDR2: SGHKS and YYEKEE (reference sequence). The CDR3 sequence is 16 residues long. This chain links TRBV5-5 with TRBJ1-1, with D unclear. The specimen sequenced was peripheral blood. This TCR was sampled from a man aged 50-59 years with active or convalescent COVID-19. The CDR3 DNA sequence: TGTGCCAGCAGCTTGAAACTTGGACTGCCGAACACTGAAGCTTTCTTT. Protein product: CASSLKLGLPNTEAFF.